These 27 T cell receptor beta chains were sequenced from one sample in a study of T cell responses to AZD1222 COVID-19 vaccine. Data came from immunoSEQ multiplex PCR; TCRdb stores just in-frame clones and leaves some out. Here the sample spans over 120,000 clones, 80% to 95% being singletons. Sequencing used peripheral blood, obtained on day 0 of AZD1222 vaccination. These receptors originate from an adult in good health.

This chain connects TRBV5-4 to TRBJ2-5; 7 positions match TRBD1. The CDR3 is 14 residues long. Per the germline V gene, CDR1 is SGHNT and CDR2 is YYREEE (reference sequence). J lost 3 bases, V lost 4 bases, and 6 bases had no gene match. CDR3 in DNA: TGTGCCAGCAGCACTAGGGACAGTAAAGAGACCCAGTACTTC. Translated, it gives CASSTRDSKETQYF.

The chain links TRBV6-5 to TRBJ1-1; D possibly corresponds to TRBD1 (5 bases). The CDR3 sequence is 11 residues long. V was clipped by 8 bases and J by 5 bases, with 9 bases between them. The germline gives CDR1 MNHEY, CDR2 SVGAGI. This CDR3 reads CASQQGTEAFF. CDR3 DNA: TGTGCCAGCCAGCAGGGTACTGAAGCTTTCTTT.

This chain connects TRBV5-6 to TRBJ2-5; no reliable D call. CDR1 and CDR2 from the germline V gene are SGHDT and YYEEEE. The CDR3 has 16 residues. Trimming pared 0 bases from V and 2 bases from J, leaving 14 bases between. The CDR3 sequence: CASSLGGQTRQETQYF. The CDR3 DNA is TGTGCCAGCAGCTTGGGGGGTCAGACCAGACAAGAGACCCAGTACTTC.

This sequence joins TRBV18 and TRBJ1-4; D might be TRBD1 (6 bases). Germline V gene lookup returns CDR1 KGHSH and CDR2 LQKENI. V was cut by 6 bases and J by 3 bases, with 11 bases left in between. The CDR3 contains 14 residues. CDR3 in amino acids: CASSQAGANEKLFF. The CDR3 nucleotides are TGTGCCAGCTCCCAGGCAGGGGCTAATGAAAAACTGTTTTTT. The entire variable domain, with the rest obtained from reference TRBV18 and TRBJ1-4, is as follows: NAGVMQNPRHLVRRRGQEARLRCSPMKGHSHVYWYRQLPEEGLKFMVYLQKENIIDESGMPKERFSAEFPKEGPSILRIQQVVRGDSAAYFCASSQAGANEKLFFGSGTQLSVL.

The rearrangement uses TRBV18 and TRBJ2-1, with TRBD2 matching 9 bases. V lost 4 bases, J lost 4 bases, and 5 bases stayed unmatched. The germline V gene has CDR1 KGHSH and CDR2 LQKENI. The CDR3 loop spans 15 amino acids. The CDR3 bases are TGTGCCAGCTCACTACCCACTAGCGGGTACAATGAGCAGTTCTTC. Its protein product is CASSLPTSGYNEQFF.

The chain uses TRBV4-1 and TRBJ1-5; D ambiguous. Trimming pared 0 bases from V and 7 bases from J, leaving 16 bases between. The CDR3 contains 16 residues. Germline V lookup: CDR1 MGHRA, CDR2 YSYEKL. CDR3 sequence reads: CASSQDPAGYGQPQHF. The CDR3 DNA is TGCGCCAGCAGCCAAGATCCGGCCGGGTACGGACAGCCCCAGCATTTT.

This clone was counted only a few times. This chain uses TRBV2 with TRBJ2-2; D is undetermined. Germline V gene lookup returns CDR1 SNHLY and CDR2 FYNNEI. Trimming took off 4 bases at V and 7 bases at J, with 19 bases between the two ends. The CDR3 spans 16 residues. The CDR3 loop is CASSGVGKGRYGELFF. The CDR3 nucleotides are TGTGCCAGCAGTGGGGTAGGGAAGGGTCGGTACGGGGAGCTGTTTTTT.

V gene TRBV6-5 combines with J gene TRBJ2-6; a weak D match, TRBD2 (5 bases). Trimming shortened V by 11 bases and J by 4 bases, and 12 bases separated the two germline ends. CDR3 length: 13 amino acids. CDR1 is MNHEY, CDR2 SVGAGI, per germline. The CDR3 loop is CAVRTGGANVLTF. CDR3 nucleotides: TGTGCCGTTCGAACGGGAGGGGCCAACGTCCTGACTTTC.

The CDR3 protein is CASSFGTGYGYTF. In DNA, the CDR3 is TGCGCCAGCAGCTTTGGGACAGGGTATGGCTACACCTTC. This rearrangement joins TRBV5-1 to TRBJ1-2, with 9 bases lining up with TRBD1. CDR1 and CDR2 from the germline V gene are SGHRS and YFSETQ. V was pared by 2 bases and J by 5 bases, with 1 base of the junction left unmatched. CDR3 length: 13 residues.

The chain carries TRBV7-2 and TRBJ2-1, with 7 bases that match TRBD1. This CDR3 comprises 13 residues. V shed 5 bases, J shed 12 bases, and the junction held 10 bases outside the gene matches. Per germline, CDR1 SGHTA and CDR2 FQGNSA. The CDR3: CASSPGGQPGQFF. For the CDR3, the DNA is TGTGCCAGCAGCCCAGGGGGTCAGCCGGGGCAGTTCTTC.

The chain carries TRBV6-1 and TRBJ1-5, with D hard to call. The V gene's germline CDR1 is MNHNS and CDR2 SASEGT. V shed 2 bases and J shed 7 bases, with 3 bases lying between them. This CDR3 is 11 amino acids long. The CDR3: CASSENQPQHF. Here the CDR3 DNA reads TGTGCCAGCAGTGAAAACCAGCCCCAGCATTTT.

V and J are TRBV4-1 and TRBJ2-3, with unresolved D. The CDR3 extends over 14 amino acids. CDR1 and CDR2 from the germline V gene are MGHRA and YSYEKL. V was trimmed by 0 bases and J by 6 bases, leaving 10 bases between them. CDR3 DNA: TGCGCCAGCAGCCAAGATGATTATGGGGATACGCAGTATTTT. Translating it yields CASSQDDYGDTQYF.

V gene TRBV11-3 combines with J gene TRBJ2-7; 7 bases align to TRBD1. From germline, CDR1 is SGHNT and CDR2 YENEEA. Losses at the gene ends were 2 bases for V and 0 bases for J; bases not matched to a gene: 7. CDR3 size: 16 residues. CDR3 amino acids: CASSLYGTDSSYEQYF. DNA of the CDR3: TGTGCCAGCAGCTTATATGGGACAGATAGCTCCTACGAGCAGTACTTC.

The chain uses TRBV30 and TRBJ1-1; D remains ambiguous. The CDR3 length is 12 residues. CDR1 is GTSNPN and CDR2 is SVGIG in the germline V gene (reference sequence). Trimming took 3 bases from V and 1 from J, leaving 6 bases between them. The CDR3 sequence: CAWSPRNTEAFF. As DNA, the CDR3 is TGTGCCTGGAGCCCTAGGAACACTGAAGCTTTCTTT.

The chain is built from TRBV5-1 and TRBJ1-6, with D unclear. The V gene's germline CDR1 is SGHRS and CDR2 YFSETQ. The CDR3 contains 14 residues. V lost 0 bases and J lost 10, with 11 bases in between. For the CDR3, the DNA is TGCGCCAGCAGCTTGGCAAGACCCCTATCACCCCTCCACTTT. The encoded protein is CASSLARPLSPLHF.

The chain has TRBV6-5 and TRBJ1-4; 8 positions match TRBD1. The germline V gene encodes CDR1 MNHEY and CDR2 SVGAGI. The CDR3 spans 15 residues. V was pared by 5 bases and J by 7 bases, with 9 bases of the junction left unmatched. CDR3 in amino acids: CASSSPGTGLEKLFF. CDR3 in DNA: TGTGCCAGCAGTAGCCCCGGGACAGGTCTTGAAAAACTGTTTTTT.

V is TRBV5-6 and J is TRBJ2-7; TRBD1 matches at 10 bases. This CDR3 contains 13 residues. Germline-derived CDR1 and CDR2 are SGHDT and YYEEEE. V lost 3 bases and J lost 7; bases outside the gene matches: 4. In DNA form, the CDR3 reads TGTGCCAGCAGCTGGACAGGGGGGACTGAGCAGTACTTC. Translated: CASSWTGGTEQYF.

This clone was detected once. The chain joins TRBV2 to TRBJ2-7; D remains ambiguous. The CDR3 has 13 amino acids. CDR1 is SNHLY and CDR2 is FYNNEI in the germline V gene. The V gene lost 6 bases and the J gene lost 2 bases, with 11 bases spanning the gap. This CDR3 is CASSPYDPYEQYF. CDR3 bases: TGTGCCAGCAGCCCCTACGATCCCTACGAGCAGTACTTC.

The chain is built from TRBV7-2 and TRBJ1-1; D is undetermined. Germline V gives CDR1 SGHTA, CDR2 FQGNSA. V shed 7 bases and J shed 1 base, with 25 bases lying between them. The CDR3 runs 18 residues. CDR3 amino acids: CASTTMTVPHLPNTEAFF. The CDR3 coding sequence is TGTGCCAGCACCACAATGACGGTGCCACACCTCCCGAACACTGAAGCTTTCTTT.

The chain joins TRBV7-9 to TRBJ2-1, with D possibly being TRBD1 (5 bases). Germline loops: CDR1 SEHNR, CDR2 FQNEAQ (reference sequence). Trimming took 5 bases from V and 4 from J, leaving 15 bases between them. The length of the CDR3 is 15 residues. The chain's CDR3 is CASSPTGTAYNEQFF. The DNA of the CDR3 is TGTGCCAGCAGCCCTACAGGAACGGCTTACAATGAGCAGTTCTTC.

Here the CDR3 reads CASSEGTSGPDTQYF. The CDR3, as DNA: TGTGCCAGCAGCGAGGGGACTAGCGGACCAGATACGCAGTATTTT. The J gene is TRBJ2-3, the V gene TRBV9; 11 bases line up with TRBD2. This CDR3 region has 15 residues. V lost 3 bases to trimming and J lost 4 bases; unmatched junction nucleotides: 4. Germline V gene data show CDR1 as SGDLS and CDR2 as YYNGEE. Full variable domain (outside the CDR3, taken from reference TRBV9 and TRBJ2-3): DSGVTQTPKHLITATGQRVTLRCSPRSGDLSVYWYQQSLDQGLQFLIQYYNGEERAKGNILERFSAQQFPDLHSELNLSSLELGDSALYFCASSEGTSGPDTQYFGPGTRLTVL.

The chain recombines TRBV6-5 with TRBJ1-3; tentatively, D is TRBD1 (6 bases). Germline loops: CDR1 MNHEY, CDR2 SVGAGI. The V end was cut by 0 bases, the J end by 2 bases, with 11 bases between. The CDR3 consists of 16 residues. This chain's CDR3 is CASSYSTGGPGNTIYF. CDR3 DNA sequence: TGTGCCAGCAGTTACTCGACGGGGGGCCCTGGAAACACCATATATTTT.

The CDR3 protein is CSVSTRQGNQPQHF. The CDR3 DNA follows: TGCAGCGTTTCCACGCGACAGGGAAATCAGCCCCAGCATTTT. J is TRBJ1-5 and V is TRBV29-1; the match to TRBD1 covers 7 bases. Losses at the gene ends were 5 bases for V and 4 bases for J; bases not matched to a gene: 8. CDR1 is SQVTM and CDR2 is ANQGSEA in the germline V gene. This CDR3 comprises 14 residues.

The chain is built from TRBV27 and TRBJ1-1, with TRBD1 identical over 10 bases. From germline, CDR1 is MNHEY and CDR2 SMNVEV (reference sequence). This CDR3 is built from 15 residues. The V segment lost 7 bases and the J segment 5 bases; nucleotides outside the gene matches: 10. The CDR3 bases are TGTGCCAGCATGGGACAGGGGACAAGGGGGACTGAAGCTTTCTTT. Translating it yields CASMGQGTRGTEAFF.

This clone came up once. The chain employs TRBV19 and TRBJ1-1; possibly TRBD1 for D (6 bases). Germline V CDR1 and CDR2: LNHDA, SQIVND (reference sequence). This CDR3 comprises 13 residues. V dropped 10 bases and J dropped 0 bases, with 12 bases sitting between them. Written as DNA, the CDR3 is TGTGCCACCTCGTACAGGGTGAACACTGAAGCTTTCTTT. The encoded protein is CATSYRVNTEAFF.

The chain recombines TRBV5-1 with TRBJ1-5, with D maybe TRBD1 (6 bases). The germline CDR1 and CDR2 sequences are SGHRS and YFSETQ. V shed 0 bases and J shed 7 bases, with 11 bases lying between them. The CDR3 is 14 amino acids. CDR3 DNA: TGCGCCAGCAGCTTGGCAGCAGGGGAACAGCCCCAGCATTTT. Its protein is CASSLAAGEQPQHF.

The chain recombines TRBV7-9 with TRBJ1-1; the D is unclear. Trimming left V 1 base short and J 1 base short, with 7 bases between. Looked up from germline, CDR1 is SEHNR and CDR2 is FQNEAQ (reference sequence). The CDR3 is made up of 14 amino acids. The CDR3 region is CASSLGVRNTEAFF. The DNA of the CDR3 is TGTGCCAGCAGCTTAGGGGTCCGGAACACTGAAGCTTTCTTT.